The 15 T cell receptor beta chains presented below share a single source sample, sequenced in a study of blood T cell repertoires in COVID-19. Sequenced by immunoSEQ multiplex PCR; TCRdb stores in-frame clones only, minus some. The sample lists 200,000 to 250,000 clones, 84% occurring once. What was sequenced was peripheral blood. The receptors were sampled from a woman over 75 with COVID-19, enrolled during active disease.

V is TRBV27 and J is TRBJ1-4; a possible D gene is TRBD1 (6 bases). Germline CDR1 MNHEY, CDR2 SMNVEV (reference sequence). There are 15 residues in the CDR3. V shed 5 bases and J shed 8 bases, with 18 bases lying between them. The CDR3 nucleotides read TGTGCCAGCAGTCAGTGGACAGTCGGTAACGAAAAACTGTTTTTT. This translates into CASSQWTVGNEKLFF.

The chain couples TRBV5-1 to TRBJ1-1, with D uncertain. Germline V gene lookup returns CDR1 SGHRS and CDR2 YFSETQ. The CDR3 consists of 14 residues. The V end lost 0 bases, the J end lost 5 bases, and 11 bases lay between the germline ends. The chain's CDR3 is CASSLARLATEAFF. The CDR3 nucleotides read TGCGCCAGCAGCTTGGCTAGGTTGGCGACTGAAGCTTTCTTT.

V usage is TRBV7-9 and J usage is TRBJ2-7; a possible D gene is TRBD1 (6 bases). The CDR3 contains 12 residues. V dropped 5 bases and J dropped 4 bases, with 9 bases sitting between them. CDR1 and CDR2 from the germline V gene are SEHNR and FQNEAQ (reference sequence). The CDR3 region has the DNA TGTGCCAGCAGCCGCAGGGGATACGAGCAGTACTTC. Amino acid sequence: CASSRRGYEQYF.

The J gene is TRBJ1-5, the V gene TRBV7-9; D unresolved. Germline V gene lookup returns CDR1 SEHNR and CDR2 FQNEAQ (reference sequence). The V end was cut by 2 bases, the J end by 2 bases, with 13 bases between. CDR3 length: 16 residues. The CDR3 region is CASSLMWGEGNQPQHF. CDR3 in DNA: TGTGCCAGCAGCTTAATGTGGGGAGAGGGCAATCAGCCCCAGCATTTT.

In nucleotides, the CDR3 is TGTGCCAGCAGCTTCGGCGGACTAACCTACAATGAGCAGTTCTTC. It codes for CASSFGGLTYNEQFF. The V and J genes are TRBV7-9 and TRBJ2-1, with a possible D match to TRBD2 (6 bases). Germline CDR1 and CDR2: SEHNR and FQNEAQ (reference sequence). V lost 3 bases, J lost 2 bases, and 11 bases lay in between. The CDR3 consists of 15 residues.

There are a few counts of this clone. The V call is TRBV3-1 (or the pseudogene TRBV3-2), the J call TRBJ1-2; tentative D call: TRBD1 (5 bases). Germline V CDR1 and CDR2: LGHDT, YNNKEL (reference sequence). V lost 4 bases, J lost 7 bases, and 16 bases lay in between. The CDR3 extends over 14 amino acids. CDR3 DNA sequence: TGTGCCAGCAGCCGCGGCTCGACAGTGGGTGGCTACACCTTC. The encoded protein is CASSRGSTVGGYTF.

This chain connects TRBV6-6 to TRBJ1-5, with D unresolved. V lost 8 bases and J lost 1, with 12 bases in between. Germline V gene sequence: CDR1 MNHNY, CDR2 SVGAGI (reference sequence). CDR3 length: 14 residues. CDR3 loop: CASSLRESNQPQHF. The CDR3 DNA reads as TGTGCCAGCTCTCTTCGAGAAAGCAATCAGCCCCAGCATTTT.

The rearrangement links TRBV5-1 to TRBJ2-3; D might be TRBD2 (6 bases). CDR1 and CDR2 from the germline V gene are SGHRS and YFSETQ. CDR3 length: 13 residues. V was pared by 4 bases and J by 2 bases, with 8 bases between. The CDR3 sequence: CASSRGTTDTQYF. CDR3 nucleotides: TGCGCCAGCAGCCGCGGGACCACAGATACGCAGTATTTT.

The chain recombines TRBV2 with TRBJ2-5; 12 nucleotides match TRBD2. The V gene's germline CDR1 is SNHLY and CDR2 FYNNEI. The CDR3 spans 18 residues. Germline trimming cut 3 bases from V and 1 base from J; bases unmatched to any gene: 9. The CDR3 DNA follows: TGTGCCAGCAGTGACCTAGCGGGGGGGGGAAGTTTCCAAGAGACCCAGTACTTC. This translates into CASSDLAGGGSFQETQYF.

The CDR3 nucleotides are TGTGCCAGCAGTTCAGGCAGGGCTCCTAATTCACCCCTCCACTTT. Its translation: CASSSGRAPNSPLHF. The chain links TRBV6-6 to TRBJ1-6; the D gene is possibly TRBD1 (5 bases). The germline V and J ends were trimmed by 4 bases and 6 bases, with 13 bases remaining between them. Germline values: CDR1 MNHNY, CDR2 SVGAGI (reference sequence). The CDR3 runs 15 residues.

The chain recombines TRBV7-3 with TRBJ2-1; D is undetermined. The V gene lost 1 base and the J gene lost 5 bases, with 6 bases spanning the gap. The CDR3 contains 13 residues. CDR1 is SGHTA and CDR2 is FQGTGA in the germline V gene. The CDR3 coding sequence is TGTGCCAGCAGCTTAAACACAGACAATGAGCAGTTCTTC. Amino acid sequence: CASSLNTDNEQFF.

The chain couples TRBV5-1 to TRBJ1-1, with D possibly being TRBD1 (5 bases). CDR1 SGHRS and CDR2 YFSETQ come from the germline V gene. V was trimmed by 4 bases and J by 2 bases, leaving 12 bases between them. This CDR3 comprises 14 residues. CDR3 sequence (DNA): TGCGCCAGCAGCCCCATGGGGGGTAACACTGAAGCTTTCTTT. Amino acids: CASSPMGGNTEAFF.

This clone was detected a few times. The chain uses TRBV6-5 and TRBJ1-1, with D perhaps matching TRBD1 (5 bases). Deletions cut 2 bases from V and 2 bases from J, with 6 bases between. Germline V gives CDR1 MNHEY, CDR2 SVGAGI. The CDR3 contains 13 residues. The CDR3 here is CASSYDRNTEAFF. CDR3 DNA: TGTGCCAGCAGTTACGACAGAAACACTGAAGCTTTCTTT.

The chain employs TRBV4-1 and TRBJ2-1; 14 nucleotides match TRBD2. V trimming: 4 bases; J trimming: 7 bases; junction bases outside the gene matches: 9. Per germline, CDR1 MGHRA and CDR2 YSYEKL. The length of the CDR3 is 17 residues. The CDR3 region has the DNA TGCGCCAGCAGCCGACTAGCGGGAGGGCCGGTGTTGAATGAGCAGTTCTTC. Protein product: CASSRLAGGPVLNEQFF.

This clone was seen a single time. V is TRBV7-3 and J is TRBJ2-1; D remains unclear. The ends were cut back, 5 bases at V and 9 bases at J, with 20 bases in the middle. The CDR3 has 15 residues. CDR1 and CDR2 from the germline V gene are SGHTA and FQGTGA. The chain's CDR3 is CASSPGTTLSGEQFF. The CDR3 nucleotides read TGTGCCAGCAGCCCGGGTACTACATTGAGTGGTGAGCAGTTCTTC.